Listed below are T cell receptor beta chains from one sample, sequenced in a study of blood T cell repertoires in COVID-19. Assay: immunoSEQ multiplex PCR; the TCRdb copy retains only in-frame clones and omits some. The table includes about 250,000 clones, about 88% detected once. Sequences were obtained from peripheral blood. Every receptor here comes from a woman between 40 and 55 years old who had recovered from COVID-19. Each CDR3 is given with its conserved first and last residue. The D gene is left open where the match is weak. Clone size is not always given. Where it is, it says once, few, many or a class for expanded clones.

d_call	j_call	clone_size	cdr3_length	v_call	cdr3_aa	cdr3_nt
NA	TRBJ1-5	NA	12	TRBV3-1/TRBV3-2	CASSPGGQPQHF	TGTGCCAGCAGTCCCGGGGGGCAGCCCCAGCATTTT
NA	TRBJ2-7	NA	14	TRBV4-3	CASSQGGGSYEQYF	TGCGCCAGCAGCCAAGGTGGAGGGTCCTACGAGCAGTACTTC
TRBD1	TRBJ1-5	once	15	TRBV28	CASSRDRGRVQPQHF	TGTGCCAGCAGTCGGGACAGGGGGCGCGTTCAGCCCCAGCATTTT
TRBD1	TRBJ1-4	NA	13	TRBV4-2	CATRSGTGEKLFF	TGTGCCACCCGGTCCGGGACAGGAGAAAAACTGTTTTTT
TRBD1	TRBJ2-7	few	14	TRBV3-1/TRBV3-2	CASSQDRGGYEQYF	TGTGCCAGCAGCCAGGACAGGGGCGGCTACGAGCAGTACTTC
TRBD1	TRBJ1-1	NA	17	TRBV9	CASSGRDRANLNTEAFF	TGTGCCAGCAGCGGACGGGACAGGGCGAACCTGAACACTGAAGCTTTCTTT
TRBD1	TRBJ2-2	NA	16	TRBV3-1/TRBV3-2	CASSQMTGLGTGELFF	TGTGCCAGCAGCCAAATGACAGGGCTAGGAACCGGGGAGCTGTTTTTT
NA	TRBJ2-7	NA	13	TRBV27	CASNDLSSYEQYF	TGTGCCAGCAACGACTTAAGCTCCTACGAGCAGTACTTC
NA	TRBJ2-3	NA	12	TRBV10-3	CASQGNTDTQYF	TGTGCCAGTCAGGGTAACACAGATACGCAGTATTTT
TRBD2	TRBJ2-2	NA	18	TRBV4-2	CASSQEVGRPRNTGELFF	TGTGCCAGCAGCCAAGAGGTCGGGAGGCCCCGAAACACCGGGGAGCTGTTTTTT
NA	TRBJ1-1	NA	14	TRBV28	CASSPHRSGDEAFF	TGTGCCAGCAGTCCTCATAGGAGCGGGGATGAAGCTTTCTTT
TRBD1	TRBJ2-1	NA	17	TRBV5-1	CASSWGTVRASVNEQFF	TGCGCCAGCAGCTGGGGGACAGTGAGGGCGTCGGTCAATGAGCAGTTCTTC
NA	TRBJ1-2	NA	14	TRBV2	CASSAQGREYGYTF	TGTGCCAGCAGTGCCCAGGGAAGGGAATATGGCTACACCTTC
TRBD2	TRBJ2-3	NA	15	TRBV7-9	CASSPWAGDTDTQYF	TGTGCCAGCAGCCCCTGGGCGGGAGATACAGATACGCAGTATTTT
TRBD1	TRBJ2-5	NA	15	TRBV5-8	CASSFGQAFQETQYF	TGTGCCAGCAGCTTCGGACAGGCCTTTCAAGAGACCCAGTACTTC
TRBD2	TRBJ2-7	NA	18	TRBV5-4	CASRGIAGEAAPGNEQYF	TGTGCCAGCAGAGGCATAGCGGGAGAAGCGGCCCCCGGGAACGAGCAGTACTTC
TRBD1	TRBJ2-5	NA	14	TRBV19	CASSVSGTEETQYF	TGTGCCAGTAGTGTCTCCGGGACAGAAGAGACCCAGTACTTC
NA	TRBJ2-5	once	15	TRBV19	CASSIDHSSGETQYF	TGTGCCAGTAGTATAGATCACAGCAGTGGAGAGACCCAGTACTTC
TRBD1	TRBJ2-7	NA	15	TRBV5-1	CASSPGTAIPYEQYF	TGCGCCAGCAGCCCTGGGACAGCTATTCCCTACGAGCAGTACTTC
TRBD2	TRBJ2-3	NA	15	TRBV5-1	CASVTSGGSKDTQYF	TGCGCCAGCGTCACTAGCGGGGGGTCTAAAGATACGCAGTATTTT
NA	TRBJ1-5	NA	13	TRBV19	CASSIGGNQPQHF	TGTGCCAGTAGTATAGGAGGAAATCAGCCCCAGCATTTT
TRBD2	TRBJ2-1	once	16	TRBV24-1	CATSDFLAGGHNEQFF	TGTGCCACCAGTGATTTCTTAGCGGGAGGCCACAATGAGCAGTTCTTC
NA	TRBJ1-2	NA	13	TRBV7-9	CASSTTQGHGYTF	TGTGCCAGCAGCACGACACAGGGCCATGGCTACACCTTC
TRBD2	TRBJ2-1	NA	17	TRBV5-1	CASSLTGGRGSYNEQFF	TGCGCCAGCAGCCTCACGGGAGGGAGGGGCTCCTACAATGAGCAGTTCTTC
NA	TRBJ1-2	NA	17	TRBV28	CASSLPPSGGPNYGYTF	TGTGCCAGCAGTTTGCCCCCGAGTGGCGGTCCTAACTATGGCTACACCTTC
NA	TRBJ2-7	NA	11	TRBV28	CASGQTYEQYF	TGTGCCAGCGGCCAGACCTACGAGCAGTACTTC
TRBD2	TRBJ2-2	NA	19	TRBV19	CASSIFLASGSANTGELFF	TGTGCCAGTAGTATTTTTCTTGCTAGCGGGAGCGCGAACACCGGGGAGCTGTTTTTT
NA	TRBJ1-2	few	13	TRBV28	CASSQTLTYGYTF	TGTGCCAGCAGTCAGACATTGACCTATGGCTACACCTTC
NA	TRBJ1-1	NA	15	TRBV9	CASSSVGALNTEAFF	TGTGCCAGCAGCTCAGTGGGGGCTTTGAACACTGAAGCTTTCTTT
TRBD1	TRBJ1-5	NA	14	TRBV3-1/TRBV3-2	CASSLRQGHQPQHF	TGTGCCAGCAGCCTCAGACAGGGCCATCAGCCCCAGCATTTT
TRBD2	TRBJ2-1	NA	14	TRBV24-1	CATSGTSGSREQFF	TGTGCCACCAGTGGGACTAGCGGGAGCCGCGAGCAGTTCTTC
NA	TRBJ2-7	NA	15	TRBV6-5	CASSFSDRRLYEQYF	TGTGCCAGCAGCTTTAGCGACAGGCGCTTGTACGAGCAGTACTTC
NA	TRBJ2-7	NA	12	TRBV5-6	CASSFQGYEQYF	TGTGCCAGCAGCTTCCAGGGCTACGAGCAGTACTTC
TRBD1	TRBJ2-1	NA	16	TRBV3-1/TRBV3-2	CASSHRGTGPGNEQFF	TGTGCCAGCAGCCACCGGGGGACAGGTCCAGGCAATGAGCAGTTCTTC
NA	TRBJ1-2	NA	15	TRBV11-2	CASSLWTRTGDGYTF	TGTGCCAGCAGCTTATGGACGCGGACCGGGGATGGCTACACCTTC
TRBD1	TRBJ1-1	NA	16	TRBV5-1	CASSLDRGKKNTEAFF	TGCGCCAGCAGCTTAGACAGGGGGAAGAAGAACACTGAAGCTTTCTTT
NA	TRBJ2-1	NA	15	TRBV6-4	CASSDRPGDYNEQFF	TGTGCCAGCAGTGACAGGCCAGGGGACTACAATGAGCAGTTCTTC
TRBD2	TRBJ2-5	NA	14	TRBV2	CASSAGTSGTAQYF	TGTGCCAGCAGCGCCGGGACTAGCGGGACGGCCCAGTACTTC
NA	TRBJ2-3	NA	13	TRBV24-1	CATSGGHLDTQYF	TGTGCCACCAGTGGGGGGCATTTGGATACGCAGTATTTT
NA	TRBJ2-3	once	15	TRBV6-4	CASSDSGRSTDTQYF	TGTGCCAGCAGTGACTCTGGCAGAAGCACAGATACGCAGTATTTT
TRBD2	TRBJ2-1	NA	17	TRBV4-3	CASSQVWASGNYNEQFF	TGCGCCAGCAGCCAAGTATGGGCTAGCGGGAACTACAATGAGCAGTTCTTC
NA	TRBJ2-7	NA	11	TRBV6-6	CASSSAYEQYF	TGTGCCAGCAGTTCAGCCTACGAGCAGTACTTC
TRBD2	TRBJ2-1	few	14	TRBV5-4	CASSLAGSGRAEFF	TGTGCCAGCAGCTTGGCGGGTAGCGGGAGGGCCGAGTTCTTC
NA	TRBJ1-4	NA	18	TRBV11-2	CASSLGLGAFATNEKLFF	TGTGCCAGCAGCTTGGGGTTGGGGGCCTTCGCAACTAATGAAAAACTGTTTTTT
NA	TRBJ1-1	NA	12	TRBV5-1	CASSSTGSEAFF	TGCGCCAGCAGCTCGACAGGTTCTGAAGCTTTCTTT
TRBD2	TRBJ2-5	NA	15	TRBV18	CASSPQAGAGKTQYF	TGTGCCAGCTCACCACAAGCGGGGGCAGGGAAGACCCAGTACTTC
TRBD1	TRBJ1-2	NA	14	TRBV5-5	CASSLGDRGRGYTF	TGTGCCAGCAGCTTGGGGGACAGGGGACGGGGCTACACCTTC
NA	TRBJ1-5	few	15	TRBV2	CASSEREYSNQPQHF	TGTGCCAGCAGTGAGAGGGAGTATAGCAATCAGCCCCAGCATTTT
NA	TRBJ1-6	NA	15	TRBV18	CASSPDYSHNSPLHF	TGTGCCAGCTCACCCGACTACAGCCATAATTCACCCCTCCACTTT
NA	TRBJ1-2	NA	14	TRBV2	CASSETKGVGGYTF	TGTGCCAGCAGCGAAACTAAGGGGGTCGGAGGCTACACCTTC
TRBD1	TRBJ2-4	once	18	TRBV19	CASSTPRQGLGAKNIQYF	TGTGCCAGTAGTACCCCGAGACAGGGTTTAGGTGCCAAAAACATTCAGTACTTC
NA	TRBJ1-3	NA	16	TRBV30	CAWSVLGRSLGNTIYF	TGTGCCTGGAGTGTACTAGGCAGGAGTCTTGGAAACACCATATATTTT
NA	TRBJ2-3	NA	15	TRBV7-2	CASSFISGNTDTQYF	TGTGCCAGCAGCTTTATATCGGGTAACACAGATACGCAGTATTTT
NA	TRBJ1-4	once	15	TRBV4-3	CASSQGGTGDEKLFF	TGCGCCAGCAGCCAGGGGGGAACAGGCGATGAAAAACTGTTTTTT
TRBD1	TRBJ2-7	NA	14	TRBV5-1	CASSPWTGNYEQYF	TGCGCCAGCAGCCCATGGACAGGCAACTACGAGCAGTACTTC
TRBD2	TRBJ2-1	NA	19	TRBV2	CASSPKLRLAGVLPHEQFF	TGTGCCAGCAGTCCTAAACTAAGACTAGCGGGAGTCCTTCCACATGAGCAGTTCTTC
NA	TRBJ2-7	NA	16	TRBV19	CASMKTPGLPSYEQYF	TGTGCCAGTATGAAGACACCGGGACTCCCCTCCTACGAGCAGTACTTC
NA	TRBJ2-5	once	13	TRBV12-5	CASGAPGEETQYF	TGTGCTAGTGGTGCCCCGGGGGAAGAGACCCAGTACTTC
TRBD1	TRBJ2-1	once	16	TRBV30	CAWRGETGLPLNEQFF	TGTGCCTGGAGGGGCGAGACAGGGCTCCCACTTAATGAGCAGTTCTTC